The next 13 T cell receptor beta chains were all read from a single sample in a study of blood T cell repertoires in COVID-19. Generated by immunoSEQ multiplex PCR, the TCRdb table keeps only in-frame clones and is missing some. The repertoire holds 150,000 to 200,000 clones, 79% seen once, with 17% in the top ten. Source material: peripheral blood. The source is a man in his 60s with active or convalescent COVID-19.

The genes are TRBV12-5 and TRBJ2-5; 8 bases are shared with TRBD2. Germline V CDR1 and CDR2: LGHNT, FRNRAP. Trimming cost V 3 bases and J 3 bases; bases outside gene matches: 0. This CDR3 contains 13 residues. CDR3 sequence (DNA): TGTGCTAGTGGTTTCGGGGGGGAAGAGACCCAGTACTTC. Amino acid sequence: CASGFGGEETQYF.

The chain recombines TRBV28 with TRBJ2-7; 9 nucleotides match TRBD1. The CDR3 covers 14 residues. Germline V gives CDR1 MDHEN, CDR2 SYDVKM. Trimming removed 7 bases from V and 2 bases from J; junction bases left unmatched: 6. The CDR3 sequence is CASISGTGTYEQYF. In DNA, the CDR3 is TGTGCCAGCATCTCCGGGACAGGGACCTACGAGCAGTACTTC.

The chain recombines TRBV7-3 with TRBJ2-1; 13 bases are a match to TRBD2. The CDR3 has 15 amino acids. Per the germline V gene, CDR1 is SGHTA and CDR2 is FQGTGA. Germline trimming cut 3 bases from V and 12 bases from J; bases unmatched to any gene: 8. DNA for the CDR3: TGTGCCAGCAGCTTGGGCCGGACTAGCGGGAGTAGGCAGTTCTTC. This encodes CASSLGRTSGSRQFF.

This sequence joins TRBV14 and TRBJ2-1, with 8 nucleotides matching TRBD1. Germline CDR1 is SGHDN and CDR2 is FVKESK. This CDR3 is built from 15 residues. The trim removed 4 bases at V and 1 base at J, leaving 3 bases unmatched. The CDR3 reads CASSPRQGSYNEQFF. CDR3 in DNA: TGTGCCAGCAGCCCTCGACAGGGGTCCTACAATGAGCAGTTCTTC.

V is TRBV2 and J is TRBJ1-5; D unclear. V lost 6 bases and J lost 0, with 6 bases in between. The CDR3 loop spans 13 amino acids. Germline CDR1 is SNHLY and CDR2 is FYNNEI. The CDR3 reads CASRAFSNQPQHF. For the CDR3, the DNA is TGTGCCAGCAGGGCATTTAGCAATCAGCCCCAGCATTTT.

The chain joins TRBV24-1 to TRBJ1-1; no clear D. Germline V CDR1 and CDR2: KGHDR, SFDVKD. V was clipped by 1 base and J by 0 bases, with 5 bases between them. The CDR3 is 14 residues long. CDR3 nucleotide sequence: TGTGCCACCAGTGATTTAGCCTTGAACACTGAAGCTTTCTTT. This translates into CATSDLALNTEAFF.

The chain employs TRBV11-2 and TRBJ2-5; 8 bases map to TRBD1. Trimming cost V 5 bases and J 2 bases; bases outside gene matches: 7. From germline, CDR1 is SGHAT and CDR2 FQNNGV. This CDR3 has 15 residues. The CDR3 loop reads CASSPDRGDQETQYF. CDR3 bases: TGTGCCAGCAGCCCTGACAGGGGTGATCAAGAGACCCAGTACTTC.

The V gene is TRBV4-2, the J gene TRBJ2-7; D unclear. V was clipped by 2 bases and J by 6 bases, with 11 bases between them. Germline CDR1 and CDR2: LGHNA and YNFKEQ. The CDR3 is 13 residues long. The CDR3 here is CASSQSSSGEQYF. DNA for the CDR3: TGTGCCAGCAGCCAAAGTAGTTCCGGCGAGCAGTACTTC.

The chain couples TRBV18 to TRBJ1-5; D gene unclear. The germline V gene has CDR1 KGHSH and CDR2 LQKENI. The V gene lost 6 bases and the J gene lost 5 bases, with 14 bases spanning the gap. The CDR3 consists of 14 residues. CDR3 nucleotides: TGTGCCAGCTCCACCACCAGGCGGGATCAGCCCCAGCATTTT. It encodes CASSTTRRDQPQHF.

This clone was detected only a few times. V usage is TRBV15 and J usage is TRBJ2-7; TRBD2 matches 10 bases. Germline V gene sequence: CDR1 LNHNV, CDR2 YYDKDF (reference sequence). The CDR3 extends over 15 amino acids. Trimming cost V 3 bases and J 2 bases; bases outside gene matches: 4. CDR3 sequence reads: CATSRGGLATYEQYF. CDR3 in DNA: TGTGCCACCAGCAGGGGGGGACTAGCGACCTACGAGCAGTACTTC.

V usage is TRBV12-3 or TRBV12-4 and J usage is TRBJ1-6; 7 bases are shared with TRBD1. J lost 14 bases, V lost 6 bases, and 7 bases had no gene match. The CDR3 runs to 12 residues. Written as DNA, the CDR3 is TGTGCCAGCAGCTACGACAGGGAATCCCTCCACTTT. Translation gives CASSYDRESLHF.

The chain uses TRBV4-3 and TRBJ2-1, with D maybe TRBD2 (6 bases). The V gene's germline CDR1 is LGHNA and CDR2 YSLEER. V was cut by 4 bases and J by 0 bases, with 10 bases left in between. The CDR3 has 15 residues. The CDR3 region has the DNA TGCGCCAGCAGCCGAACTAGCAGCTCCTACAATGAGCAGTTCTTC. Encoded protein: CASSRTSSSYNEQFF.

This chain connects TRBV6-5 to TRBJ1-5; D might be TRBD1 (6 bases). There are 13 residues in the CDR3. The germline V and J ends were trimmed by 8 bases and 4 bases, with 12 bases remaining between them. CDR1 and CDR2 from the germline V gene are MNHEY and SVGAGI. CDR3 sequence (DNA): TGTGCCAGCCAGGGGACCCTTAATCAGCCCCAGCATTTT. Translation gives CASQGTLNQPQHF.